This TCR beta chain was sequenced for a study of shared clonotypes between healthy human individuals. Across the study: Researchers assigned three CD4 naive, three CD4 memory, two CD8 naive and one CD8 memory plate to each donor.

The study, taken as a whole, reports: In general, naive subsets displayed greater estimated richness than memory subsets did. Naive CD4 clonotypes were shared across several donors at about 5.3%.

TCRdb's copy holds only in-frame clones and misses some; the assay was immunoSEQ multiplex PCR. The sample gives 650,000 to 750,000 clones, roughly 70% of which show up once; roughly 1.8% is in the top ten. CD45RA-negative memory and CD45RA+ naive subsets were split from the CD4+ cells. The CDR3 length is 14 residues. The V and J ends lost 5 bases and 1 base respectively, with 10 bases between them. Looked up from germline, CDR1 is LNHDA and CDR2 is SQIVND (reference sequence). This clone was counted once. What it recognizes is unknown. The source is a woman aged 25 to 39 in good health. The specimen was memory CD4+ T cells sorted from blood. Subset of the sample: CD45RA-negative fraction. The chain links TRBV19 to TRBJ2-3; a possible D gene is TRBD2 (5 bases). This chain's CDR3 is CASSDSAGTDTQYF. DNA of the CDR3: TGTGCCAGTAGTGATAGCGCGGGCACAGATACGCAGTATTTT.